This T cell receptor beta chain was recorded in a study of CD8 T cells in ankylosing spondylitis. Findings and caveats of the study: About 8 highly homologous variants formed a TCR beta motif that appeared characteristic of ankylosing spondylitis blood. Enrichment of disease-linked clones was reportedly significant in matched ankylosing spondylitis synovial fluid. In reactive arthritis synovial fluid and blood, some motif variants had been reported before. The authors found the disease-linked clones to be CD8+ and relatively rare in peripheral blood.

TCRdb itself ran the 5' RACE reads through MiXCR, one entry per CDR3 protein. The sample has fewer than 550,000 distinct CDR3 sequences; under 5.5% are singletons. This clonotype was seen ten or more times. The antigen remains undetermined. The CDR3 length is 15 residues. CDR1 SGHRS and CDR2 YFSETQ come from the germline V gene. V lost 0 bases to trimming and J lost 7 bases, with 16 bases between them. The J gene is TRBJ1-1, the V gene TRBV5-1, with D possibly matching TRBD1 (5 bases). Sequencing was done on a sample of blood, either unsorted or a sorted T cell fraction (not recorded which). This TCR came from a male donor with ankylosing spondylitis. CDR3 residues: CASSLAGGGDLEAFF. The CDR3 DNA follows: TGCGCCAGCAGCTTGGCGGGAGGAGGGGACCTTGAAGCTTTCTTT.